The 22 T cell receptor beta chains presented below share a single source sample, sequenced in a study of blood T cell repertoires in COVID-19. Sequencing used immunoSEQ multiplex PCR; TCRdb keeps in-frame clones, though not all of them. The table includes fewer than 400,000 clones, around 90% detected once. The sequencing sample was made of PBMCs or T cells enriched from blood (not recorded which). Every receptor here comes from a man aged 55 to 70 who had recovered from COVID-19.

This clone has just a few counts. The chain employs TRBV7-9 and TRBJ1-3, with a possible D match to TRBD1 (5 bases). Per the germline V gene, CDR1 is SEHNR and CDR2 is FQNEAQ (reference sequence). There are 13 residues in the CDR3. Trimming removed 3 bases from V and 5 bases from J, with 8 bases in between. In nucleotides, the CDR3 is TGTGCCAGCAGCTTCCAGGGTCGAAACACCATATATTTT. It specifies CASSFQGRNTIYF.

The chain has TRBV5-1 and TRBJ1-6; 10 bases fit TRBD1. This CDR3 is 16 amino acids long. Germline CDR1 reads SGHRS; CDR2 reads YFSETQ. V gave up 5 bases and J gave up 8 bases; unmatched junction bases: 10. CDR3 region: CASSPYGTGAHSPLHF. CDR3 nucleotides: TGCGCCAGCAGTCCTTACGGGACAGGGGCCCATTCACCCCTCCACTTT.

CDR3 sequence (DNA): TGTGCCAGCAGCCCCTCGATTGCGGGAGACAATGAGCAGTTCTTC. Amino acid sequence: CASSPSIAGDNEQFF. V usage is TRBV7-9 and J usage is TRBJ2-1, with TRBD2 identical over 7 bases. Germline V gene lookup returns CDR1 SEHNR and CDR2 FQNEAQ (reference sequence). Unmatched junction bases numbered 9, after V lost 5 bases and J lost 5 bases. The CDR3 runs to 15 residues.

This clone was observed once. The chain combines TRBV9 with TRBJ2-3; TRBD1 aligns across 7 bases. Germline lookup yields CDR1 SGDLS and CDR2 YYNGEE. The length of the CDR3 is 16 residues. Germline trimming cut 4 bases from V and 2 bases from J; bases unmatched to any gene: 10. The CDR3 DNA reads as TGTGCCAGCAGCCAAACACAGGGGTTCGCCACAGATACGCAGTATTTT. This gives the protein CASSQTQGFATDTQYF.

The rearrangement joins TRBV24-1 to TRBJ2-3; no clear D. The V end was cut by 1 base, the J end by 7 bases, with 17 bases between. The CDR3 has 16 residues. The V gene's germline CDR1 is KGHDR and CDR2 SFDVKD. CDR3 in DNA: TGTGCCACCAGTGATTTACTTGCCGGCAGCGTCAATACGCAGTATTTT. Protein: CATSDLLAGSVNTQYF.

This clone was found once. The CDR3 coding sequence is TGTGCCAGCAGCTCTCGAACAGGGGCCTTCGGCGAGACCCAGTACTTC. Translation: CASSSRTGAFGETQYF. The chain links TRBV5-5 to TRBJ2-5, with 7 positions matching TRBD1. Unmatched junction bases numbered 13, after V lost 3 bases and J lost 5 bases. CDR3 length: 16 residues. Germline values: CDR1 SGHKS, CDR2 YYEKEE (reference sequence).

The J gene is TRBJ2-3, the V gene TRBV14; tentative D call: TRBD2 (5 bases). Trimming took 1 base from V and 1 from J, leaving 12 bases between them. Germline-derived CDR1 and CDR2 are SGHDN and FVKESK. CDR3 length: 16 amino acids. The CDR3 bases are TGTGCCAGCAGCCAAGCCACGGGGTTCGGCACAGATACGCAGTATTTT. Amino acids: CASSQATGFGTDTQYF.

The sample holds one count of this clone. The chain recombines TRBV29-1 with TRBJ1-1; D perhaps matches TRBD1 (5 bases). V dropped 4 bases and J dropped 3 bases, with 15 bases sitting between them. The CDR3 consists of 14 residues. CDR1 is SQVTM, CDR2 ANQGSEA, per germline. The CDR3 DNA follows: TGCAGCGTTGGGAGGGAGGGGCAGCACACTGAAGCTTTCTTT. Amino acids: CSVGREGQHTEAFF.

V and J are TRBV3-1 (or the pseudogene TRBV3-2) and TRBJ1-6; 7 bases match TRBD1. Germline assignment: CDR1 LGHDT and CDR2 YNNKEL (reference sequence). V shed 8 bases, J shed 5 bases, and the junction held 6 bases outside the gene matches. The CDR3 length is 14 residues. CDR3 amino acids: CASCFTGDNSPLHF. CDR3 in DNA: TGTGCCAGCTGTTTTACAGGGGATAATTCACCCCTCCACTTT.

The chain has TRBV7-8 and TRBJ1-2; 7 bases fit TRBD1. The CDR3 has 14 amino acids. Germline CDR1 reads SGHVS; CDR2 reads FQNEAQ. The trim removed 0 bases at V and 12 bases at J, leaving 10 bases unmatched. CDR3: CASSLARDSTLDTF. In DNA form, the CDR3 reads TGTGCCAGCAGCTTAGCGCGGGACAGTACTCTAGACACCTTC.

The chain carries TRBV27 and TRBJ2-1; 9 bases are a match to TRBD1. Germline loops: CDR1 MNHEY, CDR2 SMNVEV (reference sequence). Germline trimming cut 2 bases from V and 9 bases from J; bases unmatched to any gene: 14. The CDR3 extends over 17 amino acids. The CDR3: CASSLGLRDRAAGEQFF. The CDR3 DNA follows: TGTGCCAGCAGTTTAGGACTACGGGACAGGGCTGCTGGTGAGCAGTTCTTC.

This chain uses TRBV24-1 with TRBJ1-1; 8 bases align to TRBD1. The CDR3 totals 15 residues. Trimming at V came to 4 bases and at J to 1 base, leaving 4 bases not matched to a gene. CDR1 and CDR2 from the germline V gene are KGHDR and SFDVKD. The CDR3 spells CATSDTGTGNTEAFF. The CDR3 DNA is TGTGCCACCAGTGACACCGGGACAGGGAACACTGAAGCTTTCTTT.

The genes are TRBV9 and TRBJ1-4; D remains unclear. V lost 3 bases to trimming and J lost 0 bases, with 6 bases between them. CDR1 is SGDLS, CDR2 YYNGEE, per germline. The length of the CDR3 is 14 residues. The CDR3: CASSAVSTNEKLFF. For the CDR3, the DNA is TGTGCCAGCAGCGCTGTCTCAACTAATGAAAAACTGTTTTTT.

The chain combines TRBV27 with TRBJ1-6, with a tentative D call TRBD1 (6 bases). The germline CDR1 and CDR2 sequences are MNHEY and SMNVEV (reference sequence). V dropped 6 bases and J dropped 9 bases, with 9 bases sitting between them. The CDR3 is 12 residues long. The CDR3 sequence: CASRSGASPLHF. CDR3 nucleotide sequence: TGTGCCAGCAGATCAGGGGCTTCACCCCTCCACTTT.

This clone was seen just once. The J gene is TRBJ2-7, the V gene TRBV13; D may be TRBD2 (5 bases). Trimming left V 3 bases short and J 2 bases short, with 14 bases between. Germline assignment: CDR1 PRHDT and CDR2 FYEKMQ (reference sequence). This CDR3 is 15 amino acids long. The CDR3 region is CASSFGGLRPYEQYF. The CDR3 nucleotides read TGTGCCAGCAGCTTTGGAGGCCTAAGGCCCTACGAGCAGTACTTC.

The rearrangement links TRBV18 to TRBJ2-7; 11 nucleotides align to TRBD1. The J segment lost 4 bases and the V segment lost 4 bases, leaving 9 bases of the junction unmatched. The CDR3 spans 16 residues. CDR1 is KGHSH and CDR2 is LQKENI in the germline V gene. For the CDR3, the DNA is TGTGCCAGCTCACTCGATCGCGGGACAGGGGGTTACGAGCAGTACTTC. Protein: CASSLDRGTGGYEQYF.

As to this clone: In the same sample, other DNA sequences code for this CDR3. The chain combines TRBV28 with TRBJ1-4; TRBD1 matches at 8 bases. The CDR3 is made up of 14 amino acids. Germline lookup yields CDR1 MDHEN and CDR2 SYDVKM. After removal of 4 bases from V and 8 bases from J, the junction contained 6 bases not matched to a gene. The CDR3 region is CASSYRGLGEKLFF. The DNA of the CDR3 is TGTGCCAGCAGTTACAGGGGGTTAGGGGAAAAACTGTTTTTT.

The J gene is TRBJ2-1, the V gene TRBV5-5; 11 positions agree with TRBD2. The junction had 4 bases not matched to a gene; V was cut back by 2 bases and J by 6 bases. This CDR3 has 15 amino acids. Germline CDR1 and CDR2: SGHKS and YYEKEE (reference sequence). The CDR3 reads CASSFTSGRSNEQFF. The CDR3 DNA is TGTGCCAGCAGCTTCACTAGCGGGAGATCCAATGAGCAGTTCTTC.

This sequence joins TRBV28 and TRBJ2-7; no firm D call. This CDR3 region has 11 residues. Trimming stripped 4 bases from V and 4 bases from J, with 5 bases between. CDR1 and CDR2 (germline): MDHEN, SYDVKM. CDR3 coding DNA: TGTGCCAGCAGTTACTGGTACGAGCAGTACTTC. Protein product: CASSYWYEQYF.

The chain couples TRBV5-1 to TRBJ1-1; D may be TRBD1 (6 bases). The V gene's germline CDR1 is SGHRS and CDR2 YFSETQ. CDR3 length: 14 residues. V was shortened by 3 bases and J by 1 base, with 10 bases between the two germline ends. Here the CDR3 reads CASSSDRPNTEAFF. The CDR3 DNA sequence: TGCGCCAGCAGCTCGGACAGACCGAACACTGAAGCTTTCTTT.

The rearrangement uses TRBV5-1 and TRBJ2-4; 8 bases match TRBD2. This CDR3 has 16 residues. Germline trimming cut 0 bases from V and 1 base from J; bases unmatched to any gene: 3. Germline CDR1 is SGHRS and CDR2 is YFSETQ. The CDR3 spells CASSLAGGDAKNIQYF. CDR3 nucleotides: TGCGCCAGCAGCTTGGCGGGGGGGGACGCCAAAAACATTCAGTACTTC.

This chain connects TRBV5-6 to TRBJ1-1, with D maybe TRBD1 (5 bases). The V end lost 0 bases, the J end lost 0 bases, and 9 bases lay between the germline ends. Germline values: CDR1 SGHDT, CDR2 YYEEEE. The CDR3 has 15 amino acids. Here the CDR3 DNA reads TGTGCCAGCAGCTTGGCGGCAGGGATGAACACTGAAGCTTTCTTT. This gives the protein CASSLAAGMNTEAFF.